These 7 T cell receptor beta chains were sequenced from one sample in a study of shared clonotypes between healthy human individuals. Clones were sequenced by immunoSEQ multiplex PCR, and TCRdb holds only the in-frame ones, with some missing. The sample yields around 2.1 million clones, approximately 94% seen once. Only CD45RO-negative cells positively selected for CCR7 counted as naive CD8 cells, so terminally differentiated effector memory CD45RA+ cells were excluded. Sequenced material: naive CD8+ T cells from PBMCs. The receptors derive from a man aged 18 to 30 in good health. Some clones in this sample may be carry-over from other donors' samples.

The chain carries TRBV11-2 and TRBJ1-1; D unclear. The CDR3 has 11 amino acids. V lost 8 bases and J lost 10, with 14 bases in between. The V gene's germline CDR1 is SGHAT and CDR2 FQNNGV. CDR3 bases: TGTGCCAGCGACATGGAGGGCGCAGCTTTCTTT. Protein sequence: CASDMEGAAFF.

V gene TRBV19 combines with J gene TRBJ2-7; TRBD2 aligns across 7 bases. Germline V lookup: CDR1 LNHDA, CDR2 SQIVND (reference sequence). The V gene end was trimmed by 6 bases and the J gene end by 0 bases; junction bases not matched to a gene: 5. This CDR3 region has 14 residues. The CDR3 DNA reads as TGTGCCAGTAGCAGCGGGATTAGCTCCTACGAGCAGTACTTC. It yields the protein CASSSGISSYEQYF.

V is TRBV28 and J is TRBJ2-3; TRBD2 agrees at 10 bases. This CDR3 is 14 amino acids long. Germline lookup yields CDR1 MDHEN and CDR2 SYDVKM. V gave up 4 bases and J gave up 4 bases; unmatched junction bases: 2. The CDR3 DNA reads TGTGCCAGCAGTTATAGCGGGGGGCCAGATACGCAGTATTTT. This encodes CASSYSGGPDTQYF.

This chain links TRBV6-1 with TRBJ1-2; D gene uncertain. Germline CDR1 reads MNHNS; CDR2 reads SASEGT. The CDR3 extends over 14 amino acids. Trimming took off 8 bases at V and 3 bases at J, with 16 bases between the two ends. CDR3 protein: CASHNDGVYYGYTF. The CDR3 nucleotides read TGTGCCAGCCATAACGATGGGGTTTACTATGGCTACACCTTC.

CDR3 protein: CASRGGVGAYEQYF. CDR3 nucleotides: TGTGCCAGCAGGGGGGGTGTGGGAGCCTACGAGCAGTACTTC. This sequence joins TRBV6-5 and TRBJ2-7; D is possibly TRBD2 (6 bases). Trimming pared 6 bases from V and 2 bases from J, leaving 14 bases between. This CDR3 comprises 14 residues. From germline, CDR1 is MNHEY and CDR2 SVGAGI.

About this clone itself: Additional DNA sequences in this sample encode the identical CDR3. The chain carries TRBV28 and TRBJ2-1, with D maybe TRBD2 (6 bases). Germline CDR1 MDHEN, CDR2 SYDVKM. This CDR3 contains 15 residues. The germline V and J ends were trimmed by 3 bases and 4 bases, with 13 bases remaining between them. The CDR3 DNA is TGTGCCAGCAGTTTTGGTAGTAGCGGTTACAATGAGCAGTTCTTC. Protein product: CASSFGSSGYNEQFF.

The chain carries TRBV13 and TRBJ2-3; tentatively, D is TRBD2 (6 bases). V lost 10 bases and J 2 bases, leaving 16 bases between the germline ends. The CDR3 runs 14 residues. CDR1 PRHDT and CDR2 FYEKMQ come from the germline V gene (reference sequence). CDR3 protein: CATGVAAYTDTQYF. CDR3 nucleotides: TGTGCCACAGGAGTAGCGGCTTACACAGATACGCAGTATTTT.